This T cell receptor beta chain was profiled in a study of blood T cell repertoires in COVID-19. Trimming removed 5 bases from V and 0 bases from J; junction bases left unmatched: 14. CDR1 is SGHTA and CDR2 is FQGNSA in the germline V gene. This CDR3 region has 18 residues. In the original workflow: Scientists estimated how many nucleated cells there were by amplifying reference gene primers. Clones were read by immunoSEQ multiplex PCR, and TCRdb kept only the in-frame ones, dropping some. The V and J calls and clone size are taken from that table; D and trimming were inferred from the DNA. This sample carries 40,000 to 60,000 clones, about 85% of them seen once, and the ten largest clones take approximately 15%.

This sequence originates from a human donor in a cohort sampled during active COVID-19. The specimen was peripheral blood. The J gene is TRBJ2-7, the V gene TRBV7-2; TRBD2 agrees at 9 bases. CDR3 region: CASSADRLADRASYEQYF. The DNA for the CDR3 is TGTGCCAGCAGCGCCGACCGACTAGCGGACCGGGCCTCCTACGAGCAGTACTTC.